A selection of T cell receptor beta chains follows, all from one sample in a study of cytomegalovirus exposure and HLA in healthy donors. Clones were read by immunoSEQ multiplex PCR, and TCRdb kept only the in-frame ones, dropping some. The sample carries around 120,000 clones, about 80% recorded once. Sequenced input: PBMCs. These receptors were collected from a man aged 50-60 years in good health and CMV-seropositive. CDR3s include the opening cysteine and the closing phenylalanine or tryptophan. A D gene is named only where the DNA matches it firmly. The size field is filled for only some rows; it gives once, few, many or a size class.

CTSSQGTSGDQETQYF,TGCACCAGCAGCCAGGGGACTAGCGGTGACCAAGAGACCCAGTACTTC,-,TRBJ2-5,-,TRBV1
CASSLSGGTLLYEQYF,TGTGCCAGCAGCTTGTCCGGGGGGACTCTACTCTACGAGCAGTACTTC,-,TRBJ2-7,TRBD2,TRBV7-9
CASSPLAGVKTGELFF,TGTGCCAGCAGCCCATTAGCGGGAGTGAAGACCGGGGAGCTGTTTTTT,-,TRBJ2-2,TRBD2,TRBV4-2
CAWSPTGTDGYTF,TGTGCCTGGAGTCCGACAGGGACGGACGGCTACACCTTC,few,TRBJ1-2,TRBD1,TRBV30
CASSTRTGPQHF,TGTGCCAGCAGCACCCGGACAGGGCCCCAGCATTTT,-,TRBJ1-5,TRBD1,TRBV11-2
CAISESGIRQETQYF,TGTGCCATCAGTGAGTCCGGTATTCGGCAAGAGACCCAGTACTTC,-,TRBJ2-5,-,TRBV10-3
CAISESRQGSSPLHF,TGTGCCATCAGTGAGTCAAGACAGGGGTCTTCACCCCTCCACTTT,-,TRBJ1-6,TRBD1,TRBV10-3
CASSLEGTGAGNEQFF,TGCGCCAGCAGCTTGGAAGGGACAGGGGCCGGGAATGAGCAGTTCTTC,-,TRBJ2-1,TRBD1,TRBV5-1
CASTLTGRFGYGYTF,TGTGCCAGCACCCTGACCGGGAGGTTTGGCTATGGCTACACCTTC,-,TRBJ1-2,-,TRBV28
CASSRGFGTGFTDTQYF,TGTGCCAGCAGTAGAGGATTTGGGACAGGCTTCACAGATACGCAGTATTTT,-,TRBJ2-3,TRBD1,TRBV28
CASSVTGQGEEKLFF,TGTGCCAGCAGCGTGACGGGACAGGGAGAGGAAAAACTGTTTTTT,few,TRBJ1-4,TRBD1,TRBV9
CSVSRGNTEAFF,TGCAGCGTCAGCAGGGGGAACACTGAAGCTTTCTTT,-,TRBJ1-1,-,TRBV29-1
CASSPTGDGYTF,TGTGCCAGCTCGCCGACAGGGGATGGCTACACCTTC,-,TRBJ1-2,TRBD1,TRBV18
CASSSGLAPQETQYF,TGTGCCAGCAGCTCGGGACTAGCGCCACAAGAGACCCAGTACTTC,-,TRBJ2-5,TRBD2,TRBV7-2
CAIRGRENGEQYF,TGTGCCATCAGGGGAAGGGAGAATGGCGAGCAGTACTTC,-,TRBJ2-7,-,TRBV10-3
CASSLGTGAGSTEAFF,TGCGCCAGCAGCTTGGGGACAGGGGCGGGGAGCACTGAAGCTTTCTTT,-,TRBJ1-1,TRBD1,TRBV5-1
CSVDRGRSEAFF,TGCAGCGTTGACAGGGGGAGGTCTGAAGCTTTCTTT,-,TRBJ1-1,TRBD1,TRBV29-1
CASRLTAYGYTF,TGTGCCAGCAGGCTGACAGCGTATGGCTACACCTTC,-,TRBJ1-2,-,TRBV28
CASSDYGTQAFF,TGTGCCAGCAGTGATTATGGGACTCAAGCTTTCTTT,-,TRBJ1-1,-,TRBV2
CASSIGDRYQPQHF,TGTGCCAGTAGTATAGGGGACAGATACCAGCCCCAGCATTTT,-,TRBJ1-5,TRBD1,TRBV19
CASSLLTGPYEQYF,TGTGCCAGCAGCCTACTGACAGGGCCTTACGAGCAGTACTTC,-,TRBJ2-7,TRBD1,TRBV14
CASSVRGGSGNTIYF,TGTGCCAGCAGCGTAAGGGGGGGTTCTGGAAACACCATATATTTT,once,TRBJ1-3,-,TRBV7-7
CATSRDWGRSNYGYTF,TGTGCCACCAGCAGAGATTGGGGCAGATCTAACTATGGCTACACCTTC,-,TRBJ1-2,-,TRBV15
CASSEGRRISNQPQHF,TGTGCCAGCAGTGAGGGCCGACGGATTAGCAATCAGCCCCAGCATTTT,-,TRBJ1-5,-,TRBV6-1
CASSLVADSYNEQFF,TGTGCCAGCAGCTTGGTAGCGGACTCCTACAATGAGCAGTTCTTC,-,TRBJ2-1,-,TRBV5-4
CASSLGSLGYGYTF,TGTGCCAGCAGCTTAGGGAGTCTGGGCTATGGCTACACCTTC,-,TRBJ1-2,-,TRBV7-2
CASTDASGPTDTQYF,TGTGCCAGCACGGATGCTAGCGGACCCACAGATACGCAGTATTTT,-,TRBJ2-3,TRBD2,TRBV6-1
CASGRGEAFF,TGTGCCAGTGGACGGGGAGAAGCTTTCTTT,-,TRBJ1-1,-,TRBV6-1
CASSFSGNTEAFF,TGCGCCAGCAGCTTCTCAGGGAACACTGAAGCTTTCTTT,-,TRBJ1-1,-,TRBV5-1
CASSLGTGVETF,TGTGCCAGCAGCTTGGGGACAGGGGTTGAGACCTTC,once,TRBJ1-2,TRBD1,TRBV5-4
CASSWGTSGRAYEQYF,TGTGCCAGCAGCTGGGGGACTAGCGGGAGGGCTTACGAGCAGTACTTC,-,TRBJ2-7,TRBD2,TRBV5-6
CASKGTGRYSPLHF,TGTGCCAGCAAGGGGACAGGGCGATATTCACCCCTCCACTTT,-,TRBJ1-6,TRBD1,TRBV27
CASSLLAGLINEQFF,TGTGCCAGCAGCTTACTAGCGGGACTAATTAATGAGCAGTTCTTC,-,TRBJ2-1,TRBD2,TRBV5-6
CASSLTSGGPDEQYF,TGCGCCAGCAGCTTGACTAGCGGGGGGCCAGACGAGCAGTACTTC,few,TRBJ2-7,TRBD2,TRBV5-1
CASSLEGRVGGYTF,TGTGCCAGCAGCTTAGAGGGGAGGGTCGGAGGCTACACCTTC,once,TRBJ1-2,-,TRBV7-6
CASSELGAGIGETQYF,TGTGCCAGCAGTGAATTGGGAGCGGGGATAGGAGAGACCCAGTACTTC,-,TRBJ2-5,TRBD2,TRBV25-1
CAWSRRVTEAFF,TGTGCCTGGAGTCGCAGGGTAACTGAAGCTTTCTTT,-,TRBJ1-1,-,TRBV30
CASSLSGSGNYNEQFF,TGTGCCAGCAGCTTGAGTGGTAGCGGAAACTACAATGAGCAGTTCTTC,-,TRBJ2-1,-,TRBV7-2
CASSSLSPNEKLFF,TGTGCCAGCAGTTCATTAAGCCCTAATGAAAAACTGTTTTTT,few,TRBJ1-4,-,TRBV5-8
CASRTQDRGAYEQYF,TGCGCCAGCAGGACCCAGGACAGGGGAGCCTACGAGCAGTACTTC,-,TRBJ2-7,TRBD1,TRBV5-1
CASSPQGVSNQPQHF,TGCGCCAGCAGCCCACAGGGGGTTAGCAATCAGCCCCAGCATTTT,once,TRBJ1-5,TRBD1,TRBV5-1
CASSFRLAGAYEQYF,TGTGCCAGCAGCTTCCGACTAGCGGGGGCATACGAGCAGTACTTC,-,TRBJ2-7,TRBD2,TRBV7-2
CASSTGTGGSNQPQHF,TGTGCCAGTAGTACGGGGACAGGTGGTAGCAATCAGCCCCAGCATTTT,few,TRBJ1-5,TRBD1,TRBV19
CASSSSGGARETQYF,TGTGCCAGCAGCTCGAGCGGGGGGGCCAGAGAGACCCAGTACTTC,-,TRBJ2-5,TRBD2,TRBV11-2
CASSFGGTGMATGELFF,TGCGCCAGCAGCTTTGGCGGGACAGGGATGGCCACCGGGGAGCTGTTTTTT,once,TRBJ2-2,TRBD1,TRBV5-1
CASSLGGGRDREAFF,TGCGCCAGCAGCTTGGGCGGGGGCAGGGACCGCGAAGCTTTCTTT,-,TRBJ1-1,-,TRBV5-1
CASSPGQGARTEAFF,TGTGCCAGCAGTCCGGGACAGGGGGCACGCACTGAAGCTTTCTTT,-,TRBJ1-1,TRBD1,TRBV28
CASSLEPGGQETQYF,TGCGCCAGCAGCTTGGAGCCGGGTGGGCAAGAGACCCAGTACTTC,-,TRBJ2-5,-,TRBV5-1
CASSSTGVEQETQYF,TGTGCCAGCAGCTCGACAGGGGTTGAGCAAGAGACCCAGTACTTC,once,TRBJ2-5,TRBD1,TRBV5-5
CASSTERGRGYTGELFF,TGTGCCAGCAGCACTGAGCGGGGCCGCGGGTACACCGGGGAGCTGTTTTTT,once,TRBJ2-2,TRBD2,TRBV11-2
CASWPSAGAGETQYF,TGCGCCAGCTGGCCCTCTGCGGGGGCGGGAGAGACCCAGTACTTC,once,TRBJ2-5,-,TRBV5-1
CASSPRRGGNNEQFF,TGTGCCAGCTCACCTCGGAGGGGAGGGAACAATGAGCAGTTCTTC,-,TRBJ2-1,TRBD2,TRBV18
CASSLGLEREQYF,TGTGCCAGCAGCTTAGGGCTCGAACGCGAGCAGTACTTC,-,TRBJ2-7,-,TRBV7-2
CASSTPQGYEQYF,TGTGCCAGCAGTACACCACAGGGCTACGAGCAGTACTTC,-,TRBJ2-7,-,TRBV28
CASSIEGKGTEAFF,TGTGCCAGTAGTATTGAGGGAAAGGGCACTGAAGCTTTCTTT,-,TRBJ1-1,-,TRBV19